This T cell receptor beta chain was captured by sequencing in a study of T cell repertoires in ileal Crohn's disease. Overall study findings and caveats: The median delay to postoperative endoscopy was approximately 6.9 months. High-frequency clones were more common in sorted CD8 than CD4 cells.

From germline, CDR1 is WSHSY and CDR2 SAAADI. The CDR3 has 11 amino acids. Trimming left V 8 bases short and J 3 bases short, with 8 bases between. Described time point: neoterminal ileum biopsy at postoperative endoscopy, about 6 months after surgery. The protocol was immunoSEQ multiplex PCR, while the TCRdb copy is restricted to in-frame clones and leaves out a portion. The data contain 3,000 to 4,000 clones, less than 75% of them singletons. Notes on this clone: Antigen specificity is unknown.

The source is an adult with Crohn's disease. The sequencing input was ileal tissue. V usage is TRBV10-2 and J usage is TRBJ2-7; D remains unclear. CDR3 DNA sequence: TGCGCCAGCTCTACTTACTACGAGCAGTACTTC. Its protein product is CASSTYYEQYF.